This note documents a single T cell receptor beta chain sequence. What it binds is not known. Trimming took 4 bases from V and 1 from J, leaving 16 bases between them. The CDR3 is 16 amino acids. Looked up from germline, CDR1 is SGHDN and CDR2 is FVKESK. Assay used: immunoSEQ multiplex PCR; TCRdb lists only in-frame clones, some missing. The table lists about 1 million clones, 75% of them singletons. This entry is derived from a study of shared clonotypes between healthy human individuals. Study outcomes and limitations: Relative to their counterparts shared across all four donors, non-shared clonotypes exhibited diminished generation probabilities. The study generally estimated greater richness for naive than memory subsets.

Donors had no recently reported acute infections or vaccinations and were HIV-negative. Only Caucasian adults living in Nashville, Tennessee served as donors. The chain couples TRBV14 to TRBJ2-5; D is unresolved. The sample taken for sequencing was memory CD4+ T cells sorted from blood. Subset indicated: CD45RA-negative fraction. The source of this sequence is a young man in good health. The CDR3 protein is CASSPLTTAIQETQYF. CDR3 DNA: TGTGCCAGCAGCCCACTGACGACGGCAATCCAAGAGACCCAGTACTTC. The full variable domain, with the rest looked up from reference TRBV14 and TRBJ2-5, is EAGVTQFPSHSVIEKGQTVTLRCDPISGHDNLYWYRRVMGKEIKFLLHFVKESKQDESGMPNNRFLAERTGGTYSTLKVQPAELEDSGVYFCASSPLTTAIQETQYFGPGTRLLVL.